This passage covers 2 T cell receptor beta chains from one sample sequenced in a study of technical replicates of blood from a few donors. Profiling relied on immunoSEQ multiplex PCR, and the TCRdb table lists in-frame clones only, not all of them. The sample yields around 100,000 clones, about 96% seen once. The sequenced material came from T cells isolated from PBMCs. All receptors come from a human donor in good health.

The chain carries TRBV2 and TRBJ2-1; D uncertain. Trimming removed 4 bases from V and 5 bases from J, with 9 bases in between. Germline V gene sequence: CDR1 SNHLY, CDR2 FYNNEI. The CDR3 runs 13 residues. CDR3 in amino acids: CASSAAANNEQFF. In nucleotides, the CDR3 is TGTGCCAGCAGTGCGGCGGCTAACAATGAGCAGTTCTTC.

The chain couples TRBV2 to TRBJ1-5; 10 nucleotides match TRBD1. Germline V gene data show CDR1 as SNHLY and CDR2 as FYNNEI. This CDR3 has 15 amino acids. J lost 2 bases, V lost 6 bases, and 4 bases had no gene match. The CDR3 is CASSAGQGGNQPQHF. CDR3 DNA: TGTGCCAGCAGCGCTGGACAGGGGGGCAATCAGCCCCAGCATTTT. Full variable domain (remainder filled in from reference TRBV2 and TRBJ1-5): EPEVTQTPSHQVTQMGQEVILRCVPISNHLYFYWYRQILGQKVEFLVSFYNNEISEKSEIFDDQFSVERPDGSNFTLKIRSTKLEDSAMYFCASSAGQGGNQPQHFGDGTRLSIL.